The 13 T cell receptor beta chains presented below share a single source sample, sequenced in a study of blood T cell repertoires in COVID-19. Assay used: immunoSEQ multiplex PCR; TCRdb lists only in-frame clones, some missing. The data contain 150,000 to 200,000 clones, approximately 91% of them singletons. Sequenced input: peripheral blood. The receptors originated from a man in his late teens or twenties with COVID-19, enrolled during active disease.

The chain joins TRBV5-6 to TRBJ2-2, with TRBD2 identical over 10 bases. Trimming took 4 bases from V and 4 from J; bases not matched to a gene: 10. Germline values: CDR1 SGHDT, CDR2 YYEEEE. This CDR3 has 17 amino acids. The CDR3 here is CASSRGRLAGVTGELFF. Written as DNA, the CDR3 is TGTGCCAGCAGCCGGGGGAGGCTAGCGGGGGTCACCGGGGAGCTGTTTTTT.

The V gene is TRBV19, the J gene TRBJ2-4; the match to TRBD1 covers 10 bases. Germline V gene data show CDR1 as LNHDA and CDR2 as SQIVND (reference sequence). V lost 7 bases and J lost 0; bases outside the gene matches: 6. The CDR3 is 16 amino acids. The CDR3 DNA is TGTGCCAGTACCATGGGGACAGGGGTAGCCAAAAACATTCAGTACTTC. Its translation: CASTMGTGVAKNIQYF.

J is TRBJ2-2 and V is TRBV6-5; the D gene is possibly TRBD1 (5 bases). Germline-derived CDR1 and CDR2 are MNHEY and SVGAGI. The CDR3 covers 14 residues. V lost 7 bases and J 3 bases, leaving 12 bases between the germline ends. CDR3 nucleotides: TGTGCCAGCAAGGAGCAGGGATACACCGGGGAGCTGTTTTTT. Translation gives CASKEQGYTGELFF.

J is TRBJ1-5 and V is TRBV19, with TRBD1 matching over 9 bases. Germline CDR1 and CDR2: LNHDA and SQIVND (reference sequence). This CDR3 is 15 amino acids long. Trimming removed 3 bases from V and 5 bases from J; junction bases left unmatched: 5. CDR3 loop: CASSISWTGDQPQHF. Here the CDR3 DNA reads TGTGCCAGTAGTATCTCTTGGACAGGGGATCAGCCCCAGCATTTT.

The CDR3 here is CASSDERSNTGELFF. CDR3 coding DNA: TGTGCCAGCAGCGATGAACGGTCGAACACCGGGGAGCTGTTTTTT. This chain joins TRBV9 and TRBJ2-2; no definite D call. V was clipped by 3 bases and J by 0 bases, with 9 bases between them. CDR1 is SGDLS and CDR2 is YYNGEE in the germline V gene. The CDR3 runs to 15 residues.

The chain employs TRBV19 and TRBJ2-2; tentative D call: TRBD1 (6 bases). Germline V lookup: CDR1 LNHDA, CDR2 SQIVND (reference sequence). V was cut by 6 bases and J by 0 bases, with 11 bases left in between. This CDR3 has 15 residues. CDR3 DNA: TGTGCCAGTAGCTTGGACAGCGCGAACACCGGGGAGCTGTTTTTT. Translated: CASSLDSANTGELFF.

This rearrangement joins TRBV5-1 to TRBJ2-3, with 8 bases identical to TRBD2. The germline CDR1 and CDR2 sequences are SGHRS and YFSETQ. CDR3 length equals 18 residues. Trimming cost V 5 bases and J 5 bases; bases outside gene matches: 19. The CDR3 is CASSRWVSGTSGGDTQYF. CDR3 nucleotides: TGCGCCAGCAGTCGTTGGGTTTCAGGGACTAGTGGGGGAGATACGCAGTATTTT.

CDR3 DNA: TGTGCCAGCAGTACCCTCGGACATTCTCCCTACGAGCAGTACTTC. It encodes CASSTLGHSPYEQYF. This sequence joins TRBV6-2 or TRBV6-3 and TRBJ2-7; D is perhaps TRBD1 (5 bases). With 5 bases removed from V and 2 bases from J, the gap between germline ends came to 16 bases. The CDR3 runs 15 residues. Germline V gene data show CDR1 as MNHEY and CDR2 as SVGEGT.

V usage is TRBV19 and J usage is TRBJ2-7; D not resolved. This CDR3 comprises 15 residues. Trimming took 4 bases from V and 5 from J, leaving 18 bases between them. Germline values: CDR1 LNHDA, CDR2 SQIVND (reference sequence). The CDR3 region is CASSTDSKEINEQYF. DNA of the CDR3: TGTGCCAGTAGTACCGACTCCAAGGAGATCAACGAGCAGTACTTC.

J is TRBJ2-2 and V is TRBV6-2 or TRBV6-3; D gene ambiguous. This CDR3 region has 13 residues. Trimming pared 6 bases from V and 6 bases from J, leaving 11 bases between. Germline CDR1 MNHEY, CDR2 SVGEGT. As DNA, the CDR3 is TGTGCCAGCAGCCGAACATATCCCGGGGAGCTGTTTTTT. Its translation: CASSRTYPGELFF.

The chain joins TRBV11-3 to TRBJ2-1, with 10 bases matching TRBD2. CDR3 length: 15 amino acids. The V segment lost 5 bases and the J segment 4 bases; nucleotides outside the gene matches: 5. In germline, CDR1 is SGHNT, CDR2 YENEEA. Here the CDR3 DNA reads TGTGCCAGCAGCGCCGGACTAGCGGTTTACAATGAGCAGTTCTTC. It specifies CASSAGLAVYNEQFF.

This clone is a singleton in its sample. This sequence joins TRBV5-6 and TRBJ1-6, with D perhaps TRBD1 (6 bases). Germline assignment: CDR1 SGHDT and CDR2 YYEEEE. CDR3 length: 15 amino acids. V was clipped by 4 bases and J by 8 bases, with 16 bases between them. CDR3 in DNA: TGTGCCAGCAGCGGGAAGGGGCAGGGGCATTCACCCCTCCACTTT. Encoded protein: CASSGKGQGHSPLHF.

In DNA form, the CDR3 reads TGTGCCAGCAGCCCCGGACTAGCGGGTTTCTCTGGGGCCAACGTCCTGACTTTC. Protein: CASSPGLAGFSGANVLTF. The chain is built from TRBV7-3 and TRBJ2-6, with TRBD2 matching 11 bases. Trimming cost V 5 bases and J 0 bases; bases outside gene matches: 6. The CDR3 totals 18 residues. Germline-derived CDR1 and CDR2 are SGHTA and FQGTGA.